One and the same sample provided the 24 T cell receptor beta chains below, sequenced in a study of T cells after yellow fever vaccination. TCRdb re-analysed the 5' RACE reads in MiXCR, keeping a single row per CDR3 protein. The sample holds around 180,000 distinct CDR3 sequences, approximately 6% seen once. The sample consisted of CD4+ T cells sorted from PBMCs, taken on the day of the first yellow fever vaccination. The receptors were gathered from a young man who received the YFV17D yellow fever vaccine.

This clonotype was detected many times. The chain has TRBV15 and TRBJ1-5, with no clear D. Trimming took off 3 bases at V and 3 bases at J, with 12 bases between the two ends. Per germline, CDR1 LNHNV and CDR2 YYDKDF (reference sequence). This CDR3 is built from 15 residues. CDR3 DNA: TGTGCCACCAGCAGGGAGGAAGGGATCAATCAGCCCCAGCATTTT. Translation: CATSREEGINQPQHF. The full variable domain, completed using reference TRBV15 and TRBJ1-5, is DAMVIQNPRYQVTQFGKPVTLSCSQTLNHNVMYWYQQKSSQAPKLLFHYYDKDFNNEADTPDNFQSRRPNTSFCFLDIRSPGLGDTAMYLCATSREEGINQPQHFGDGTRLSIL.

This clonotype came up many times. The chain is built from TRBV7-2 and TRBJ2-3; D is possibly TRBD1 (5 bases). Per the germline V gene, CDR1 is SGHTA and CDR2 is FQGNSA. Trimming took 5 bases from V and 4 from J, leaving 13 bases between them. The length of the CDR3 is 14 residues. CDR3 region: CASSRQHGPDTQYF. The CDR3 bases are TGTGCCAGCAGCCGACAGCATGGGCCAGATACGCAGTATTTT.

The table lists this clonotype with many counts. The gene calls are TRBV12-3 or TRBV12-4 and TRBJ1-2, with D possibly TRBD1 on 6 matching bases. Trimming pared 5 bases from V and 4 bases from J, leaving 14 bases between. The CDR3 is 14 residues long. The CDR3 DNA is TGTGCCAGCAGTCCGGGGGCACTGGGCTATGGCTACACCTTC. It translates to CASSPGALGYGYTF.

The chain links TRBV7-2 to TRBJ1-6; D gene ambiguous. The V gene's germline CDR1 is SGHTA and CDR2 FQGNSA. This CDR3 comprises 13 residues. The V end was cut by 1 base, the J end by 9 bases, with 7 bases between. The chain's CDR3 is CASSLEASSPLHF. The CDR3 DNA reads TGTGCCAGCAGCTTAGAGGCTAGTTCACCCCTCCACTTT. Full variable domain (remainder filled in from reference TRBV7-2 and TRBJ1-6): GAGVSQSPSNKVTEKGKDVELRCDPISGHTALYWYRQSLGQGLEFLIYFQGNSAPDKSGLPSDRFSAERTGGSVSTLTIQRTQQEDSAVYLCASSLEASSPLHFGNGTRLTVT.

This sequence joins TRBV7-3 and TRBJ2-1; 7 bases are shared with TRBD2. J gave up 10 bases and V 5 bases, and 5 bases lay outside the gene matches. CDR1 SGHTA and CDR2 FQGTGA come from the germline V gene. This CDR3 has 12 amino acids. The CDR3 spells CASSIPGGEQFF. The CDR3 DNA is TGTGCCAGCAGCATACCCGGGGGGGAGCAGTTCTTC.

This clonotype appeared many times. The chain is built from TRBV12-3 or TRBV12-4 and TRBJ1-2; 8 bases line up with TRBD1. The CDR3 loop spans 14 amino acids. The J segment lost 5 bases and the V segment lost 6 bases, leaving 8 bases of the junction unmatched. CDR3 sequence reads: CASSRQGAGYGYTF. The CDR3 DNA reads as TGTGCCAGCAGCCGGCAGGGGGCTGGGTATGGCTACACCTTC.

This clonotype was seen ten or more times. The chain recombines TRBV12-3 or TRBV12-4 with TRBJ2-1; the D call may be TRBD1 or TRBD2 (5 bases each). This CDR3 has 14 residues. V was shortened by 3 bases and J by 8 bases, with 14 bases between the two germline ends. The CDR3 is CASSFQGGDDEQFF. CDR3 nucleotides: TGTGCCAGCAGTTTCCAGGGTGGGGACGATGAGCAGTTCTTC.

This chain uses TRBV6-5 with TRBJ2-3; TRBD2 agrees at 9 bases. The CDR3 spans 18 residues. The germline gives CDR1 MNHEY, CDR2 SVGAGI. Germline trimming cut 6 bases from V and 4 bases from J; bases unmatched to any gene: 17. The CDR3 nucleotides are TGTGCCAGCAGGCACCGCTCCCCTCGCGGGGGGGCTTCAGATACGCAGTATTTT. Its protein product is CASRHRSPRGGASDTQYF.

The sample holds a few counts of this clonotype. The rearrangement joins TRBV7-2 to TRBJ1-1; possible D gene TRBD1, 6 bases. Germline values: CDR1 SGHTA, CDR2 FQGNSA. V lost 4 bases and J lost 6, with 9 bases in between. CDR3 size: 12 residues. The CDR3 here is CASSSQGAEAFF. The CDR3 nucleotides are TGTGCCAGCAGCTCACAGGGTGCTGAAGCTTTCTTT.

Of note for this clonotype: Since a much larger clone is just one base distant, this may be a read error. The chain is built from TRBV10-3 and TRBJ2-3; D perhaps matches TRBD1 (6 bases). The germline V gene encodes CDR1 ENHRY and CDR2 SYGVKD. This CDR3 contains 13 residues. In DNA, the CDR3 is TGTGCCATCAGTAACAGGGCCCCAGATACGCACTATTTT. It yields the protein CAISNRAPDTHYF.

This chain uses TRBV7-2 with TRBJ1-5, with D unresolved. Germline values: CDR1 SGHTA, CDR2 FQGNSA. The CDR3 length is 15 residues. Trimming took 5 bases from V and 6 from J, leaving 17 bases between them. CDR3 nucleotide sequence: TGTGCCAGCAGCCTAAAGGCAGGAGGTGTTCAGCCCCAGCATTTT. Protein product: CASSLKAGGVQPQHF.

This clonotype was observed at least ten times. The V call is TRBV4-3, the J call TRBJ2-2, with 9 bases lining up with TRBD2. Germline values: CDR1 LGHNA, CDR2 YSLEER. The CDR3 loop spans 14 amino acids. With 4 bases clipped from V and 7 bases from J, the junction kept 4 bases outside the gene matches. CDR3 in amino acids: CASSRGGVFGELFF. Here the CDR3 DNA reads TGCGCCAGCAGCCGCGGGGGGGTTTTCGGGGAGCTGTTTTTT.

This clonotype was counted ten times or more. This chain uses TRBV29-1 with TRBJ2-3; 9 positions match TRBD2. Germline trimming cut 6 bases from V and 2 bases from J; bases unmatched to any gene: 3. The CDR3 length is 13 residues. Germline V gives CDR1 SQVTM, CDR2 ANQGSEA. CDR3 amino acids: CSVAGGITDTQYF. The CDR3 DNA reads TGCAGCGTAGCGGGGGGAATCACAGATACGCAGTATTTT.

This clonotype was picked up many times. The CDR3 DNA is TGTGCCAGCGGTCGGGACAGGATCTCTGGGGCCAACGTCCTGACTTTC. Protein product: CASGRDRISGANVLTF. J is TRBJ2-6 and V is TRBV18; TRBD1 agrees at 8 bases. From germline, CDR1 is KGHSH and CDR2 LQKENI. Trimming at V came to 8 bases and at J to 0 bases, leaving 6 bases not matched to a gene. The CDR3 contains 16 residues.

The rearrangement links TRBV6-1 to TRBJ1-1, with D possibly matching TRBD1 (6 bases). The CDR3 is made up of 15 amino acids. Germline V CDR1 and CDR2: MNHNS, SASEGT. Deletions cut 6 bases from V and 0 bases from J, with 14 bases between. CDR3: CASSKTGNLNTEAFF. The CDR3 region has the DNA TGTGCCAGCAGCAAAACAGGGAACTTGAACACTGAAGCTTTCTTT.

This clonotype was observed many times. J is TRBJ1-1 and V is TRBV5-1; no firm D call. V lost 0 bases and J lost 2, with 8 bases in between. The CDR3 is 14 residues long. In germline, CDR1 is SGHRS, CDR2 YFSETQ. In nucleotides, the CDR3 is TGCGCCAGCAGCTTGGCCCCAGCAAACACTGAAGCTTTCTTT. Its translation: CASSLAPANTEAFF.

In its sample, this clonotype was seen a few times. This CDR3 reads CASSLESGVHEKLFF. DNA for the CDR3: TGCGCCAGCAGCTTGGAGTCAGGGGTACATGAAAAACTGTTTTTT. The rearrangement links TRBV5-1 to TRBJ1-4; tentatively, D is TRBD1 (6 bases). Trimming took off 0 bases at V and 6 bases at J, with 12 bases between the two ends. Germline loops: CDR1 SGHRS, CDR2 YFSETQ. The CDR3 is 15 amino acids.

This clonotype was counted only a few times. The chain couples TRBV20-1 to TRBJ1-5; D possibly corresponds to TRBD1 (5 bases). Per germline, CDR1 DFQATT and CDR2 SNEGSKA (reference sequence). CDR3 size: 13 residues. The germline V and J ends were trimmed by 7 bases and 7 bases, with 17 bases remaining between them. As DNA, the CDR3 is TGCAGTGTTGATCGGGATCCAGGGCAGCCCCAGCATTTT. Protein: CSVDRDPGQPQHF.

This clonotype was recorded many times. The chain employs TRBV6-5 and TRBJ2-3, with D maybe TRBD1 (6 bases). The CDR3 covers 15 residues. V dropped 2 bases and J dropped 4 bases, with 13 bases sitting between them. Germline loops: CDR1 MNHEY, CDR2 SVGAGI. The CDR3 DNA is TGTGCCAGCAGTTACAATTCGCAGGGGCCAGATACGCAGTATTTT. As protein: CASSYNSQGPDTQYF.

The rearrangement joins TRBV7-6 to TRBJ2-3; 10 bases fit TRBD2. The CDR3 sequence is 18 residues long. Germline values: CDR1 SGHVS, CDR2 FNYEAQ. V lost 0 bases to trimming and J lost 3 bases; unmatched junction nucleotides: 9. The CDR3 region is CASSLAPMLAGDTDTQYF. The CDR3 nucleotides read TGTGCCAGCAGCTTAGCGCCAATGCTAGCGGGGGATACAGATACGCAGTATTTT.

Ten or more counts support this clonotype. The V gene is TRBV16, the J gene TRBJ1-3; unclear D gene. The CDR3 runs 16 residues. Looked up from germline, CDR1 is KGHSY and CDR2 is FQNENV. Trimming shortened V by 0 bases and J by 0 bases, and 9 bases separated the two germline ends. The chain's CDR3 is CASSQSAALSGNTIYF. In DNA, the CDR3 is TGTGCCAGCAGCCAATCGGCAGCTCTCTCTGGAAACACCATATATTTT.

V and J are TRBV11-2 and TRBJ2-6; D perhaps matches TRBD1 (6 bases). The ends were cut back, 5 bases at V and 3 bases at J, with 20 bases in the middle. Germline CDR1 reads SGHAT; CDR2 reads FQNNGV. The CDR3 covers 18 residues. CDR3 sequence (DNA): TGTGCCAGCAGCAATAACAGGGTTTCTTTGAGTGGGGCCAACGTCCTGACTTTC. Its protein product is CASSNNRVSLSGANVLTF.

This clonotype was picked up many times. The chain is built from TRBV7-2 and TRBJ2-5; no definite D call. V lost 0 bases and J 5 bases, leaving 7 bases between the germline ends. Germline lookup yields CDR1 SGHTA and CDR2 FQGNSA. The CDR3 loop spans 13 amino acids. The CDR3 protein is CASSLAASETQYF. In DNA, the CDR3 is TGTGCCAGCAGCTTAGCGGCTAGTGAGACCCAGTACTTC.

The V gene is TRBV7-2, the J gene TRBJ2-5; D uncertain. The ends were cut back, 3 bases at V and 2 bases at J, with 10 bases in the middle. The CDR3 is made up of 14 amino acids. Germline V CDR1 and CDR2: SGHTA, FQGNSA. CDR3 nucleotides: TGTGCCAGCAGCTTTCACGGACGGCAAGAGACCCAGTACTTC. Translating it yields CASSFHGRQETQYF.